This TCR beta chain is drawn from a study of T cells in Graves' hyperthyroidism and ophthalmopathy. Across the study: Sampling of peripheral blood happened at initial diagnosis, prior to any treatment.

Germline CDR1 and CDR2: SGHDN and FVKESK. CDR3 length: 12 residues. V was trimmed by 4 bases and J by 8 bases, leaving 11 bases between them. From RNA transcripts, TCR beta CDR3 regions were amplified. An initial round of RT-PCR targeting the TCR CDR3 relied on the HTBI primer set. Via MiXCR, TCRdb re-called the multiplex PCR reads, giving one row per CDR3 protein. Of 250,000 or so distinct CDR3 sequences listed, 13% to 15% were seen once; the top ten hold 30%. PBMCs were obtained from 10 ml fresh peripheral blood. Study-level points and caveats: Stable hyperthyroidism was separated from ophthalmopathy by a model based on 13 V-J features.

This clonotype was counted only a few times. The antigen remains unidentified. Material: blood. The chain is built from TRBV14 and TRBJ1-1; a weak D match, TRBD1 (5 bases). The receptor was derived from a woman in her fifties or sixties with Graves' hyperthyroidism that later progressed to Graves' ophthalmopathy. CDR3 in DNA: TGTGCCAGCAGCCGGGATTGGGGGGAAGCTTTCTTT. Protein: CASSRDWGEAFF.